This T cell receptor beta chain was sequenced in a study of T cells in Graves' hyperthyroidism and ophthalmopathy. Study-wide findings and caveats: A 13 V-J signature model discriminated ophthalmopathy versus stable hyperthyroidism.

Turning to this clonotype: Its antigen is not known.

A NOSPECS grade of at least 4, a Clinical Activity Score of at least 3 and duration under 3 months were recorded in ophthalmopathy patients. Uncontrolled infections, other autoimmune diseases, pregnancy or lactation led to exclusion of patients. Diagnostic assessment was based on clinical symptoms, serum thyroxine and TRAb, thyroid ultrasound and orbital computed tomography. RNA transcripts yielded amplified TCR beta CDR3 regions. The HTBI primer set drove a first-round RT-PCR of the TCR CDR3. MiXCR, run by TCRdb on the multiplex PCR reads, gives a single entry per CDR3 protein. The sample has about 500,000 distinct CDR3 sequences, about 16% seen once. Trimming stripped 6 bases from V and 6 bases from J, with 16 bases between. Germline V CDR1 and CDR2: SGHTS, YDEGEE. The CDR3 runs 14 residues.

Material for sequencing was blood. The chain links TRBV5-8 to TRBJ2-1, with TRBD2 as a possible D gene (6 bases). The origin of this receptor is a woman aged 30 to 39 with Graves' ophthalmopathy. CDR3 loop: CASISSGLGNEQFF. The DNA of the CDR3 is TGTGCCAGCATAAGTAGCGGTCTCGGCAATGAGCAGTTCTTC.